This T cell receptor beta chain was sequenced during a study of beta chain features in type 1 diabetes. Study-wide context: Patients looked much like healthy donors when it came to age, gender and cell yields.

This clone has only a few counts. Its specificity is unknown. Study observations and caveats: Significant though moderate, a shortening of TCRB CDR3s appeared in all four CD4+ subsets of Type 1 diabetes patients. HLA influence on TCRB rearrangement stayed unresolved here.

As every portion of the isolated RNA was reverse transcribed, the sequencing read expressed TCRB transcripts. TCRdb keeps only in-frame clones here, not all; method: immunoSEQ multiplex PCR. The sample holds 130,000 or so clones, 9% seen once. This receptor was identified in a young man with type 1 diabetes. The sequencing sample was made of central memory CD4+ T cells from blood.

The DNA of the CDR3 is TGCGCCAGCAGAACTAGTACCGTGGGTTACGAGCAGTACTTC. Translation: CASRTSTVGYEQYF. V usage is TRBV4-1 and J usage is TRBJ2-7, with D possibly matching TRBD2 (5 bases). CDR3 length: 14 amino acids. Germline V gives CDR1 MGHRA, CDR2 YSYEKL. Trimming shortened V by 6 bases and J by 4 bases, and 16 bases separated the two germline ends.